This T cell receptor (beta chain) stems from a study of shared T cell receptors in the human thymus. Trimming took off 5 bases at V and 3 bases at J, with 12 bases between the two ends. Germline CDR1 and CDR2: SGHTA and FQGNSA. The length of the CDR3 is 14 residues. Data came from immunoSEQ multiplex PCR; TCRdb stores just in-frame clones and leaves some out. The sample includes under 850,000 clones, roughly 90% of them seen just once. These records were also assigned to another study, of human thymus T cells. That study reports: It was healthy Finnish infants having corrective surgery for congenital heart defects who were the donors. Thymus pieces cut out during corrective heart surgery were the tissue that was used. Thymic and blood repertoires appeared to display a bias in their usage of V and J genes. Related studies noted strongly shared thymic repertoires across unrelated people.

Source material: thymocytes. This rearrangement joins TRBV7-2 to TRBJ2-3; perhaps TRBD1 as D (6 bases). The sequence was collected from a boy younger than two with a congenital heart defect. The CDR3 bases are TGTGCCAGCAGCAATAACAGGGTAACAGATACGCAGTATTTT. Encoded protein: CASSNNRVTDTQYF.